This T cell receptor beta chain came from a study of PD-1 blockade in mismatch repair-deficient tumors. Every patient had mismatch repair deficiency by PCR or immunohistochemistry. Data came from immunoSEQ multiplex PCR; TCRdb stores just in-frame clones and leaves some out. The data show 75,000 to 85,000 clones, approximately 84% seen once. V lost 4 bases, J lost 2 bases, and 7 bases stayed unmatched. CDR1 SGDLS and CDR2 YYNGEE come from the germline V gene. The CDR3 is 16 amino acids. The rearrangement links TRBV9 to TRBJ2-1; the match to TRBD2 covers 9 bases. The origin of this receptor is an adult with mismatch repair-deficient cancer. This specimen consisted of peripheral blood, obtained 12 weeks after starting pembrolizumab. The CDR3 DNA reads as TGTGCCAGCAGCACCCGACTAGCGGAGACCTACAATGAGCAGTTCTTC. This gives the protein CASSTRLAETYNEQFF.